This T cell receptor (beta chain) was captured in a study of blood T cell repertoires in COVID-19. Study background: Some COVID-19 samples were acute and others convalescent; all came from the United States, Italy and Spain.

Germline lookup yields CDR1 SGHRS and CDR2 YFSETQ. Trimming at V came to 0 bases and at J to 6 bases, leaving 5 bases not matched to a gene. The CDR3 sequence is 15 residues long. Measured with immunoSEQ multiplex PCR; TCRdb has only the in-frame clones, and not every one. The sample lists some 200,000 clones; about nine tenths were seen once. This sequence joins TRBV5-1 and TRBJ2-1; 8 nucleotides align to TRBD2. The sample comprised peripheral blood. The TCR sequence derives from a woman aged 50 to 60 with acute or convalescent COVID-19. In DNA, the CDR3 is TGCGCCAGCAGCTTGGCAGTAGCGGGGTCCAATGAGCAGTTCTTC. Encoded protein: CASSLAVAGSNEQFF.